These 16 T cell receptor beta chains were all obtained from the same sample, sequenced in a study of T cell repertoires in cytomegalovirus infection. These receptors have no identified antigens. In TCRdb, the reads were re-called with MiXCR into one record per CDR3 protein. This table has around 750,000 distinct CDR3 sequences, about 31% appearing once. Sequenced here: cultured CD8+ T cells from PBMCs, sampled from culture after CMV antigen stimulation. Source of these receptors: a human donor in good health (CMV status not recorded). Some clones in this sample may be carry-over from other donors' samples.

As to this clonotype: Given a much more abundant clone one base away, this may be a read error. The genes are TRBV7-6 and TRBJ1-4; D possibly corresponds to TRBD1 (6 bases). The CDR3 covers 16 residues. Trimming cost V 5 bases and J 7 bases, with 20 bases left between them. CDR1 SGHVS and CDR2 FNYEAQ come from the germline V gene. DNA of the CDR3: TGTGCCAGCAGCCAGCTCACGGGGGGCCCTATTGAAAAACTGTTTTTT. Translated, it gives CASSQLTGGPIEKLFF. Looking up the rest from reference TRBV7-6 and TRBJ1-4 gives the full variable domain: GAGVSQSPRYKVTKRGQDVALRCDPISGHVSLYWYRQALGQGPEFLTYFNYEAQQDKSGLPNDRFSAERPEGSISTLTIQRTEQRDSAMYRCASSQLTGGPIEKLFFGSGTQLSVL.

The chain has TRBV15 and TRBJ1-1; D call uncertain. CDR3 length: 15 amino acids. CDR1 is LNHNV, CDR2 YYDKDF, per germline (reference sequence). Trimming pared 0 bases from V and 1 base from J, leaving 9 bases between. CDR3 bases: TGTGCCACCAGCAGAGACAGGACGGGGAACACTGAAGCTTTCTTT. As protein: CATSRDRTGNTEAFF.

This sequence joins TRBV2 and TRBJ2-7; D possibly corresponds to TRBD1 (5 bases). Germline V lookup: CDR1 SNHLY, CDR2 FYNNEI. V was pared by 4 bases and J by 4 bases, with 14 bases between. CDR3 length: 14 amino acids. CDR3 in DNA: TGTGCCAGCAGTGTTCAGGGATCTCGGTACGAGCAGTACTTC. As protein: CASSVQGSRYEQYF. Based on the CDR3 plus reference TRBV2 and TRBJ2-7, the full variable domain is EPEVTQTPSHQVTQMGQEVILRCVPISNHLYFYWYRQILGQKVEFLVSFYNNEISEKSEIFDDQFSVERPDGSNFTLKIRSTKLEDSAMYFCASSVQGSRYEQYFGPGTRLTVT.

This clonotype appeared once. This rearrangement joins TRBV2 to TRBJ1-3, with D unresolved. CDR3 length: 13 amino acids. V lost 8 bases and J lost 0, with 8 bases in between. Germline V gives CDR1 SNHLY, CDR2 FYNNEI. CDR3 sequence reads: CASGKSSGNTIYF. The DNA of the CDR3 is TGTGCCAGCGGGAAATCCTCTGGAAACACCATATATTTT.

The CDR3 DNA follows: TGTGCCACCAGTTCGGGGTCCCTGGTTAATGGCTACACCTTC. It specifies CATSSGSLVNGYTF. The chain couples TRBV15 to TRBJ1-2; the D is unclear. Trimming pared 6 bases from V and 6 bases from J, leaving 17 bases between. Germline-derived CDR1 and CDR2 are LNHNV and YYDKDF (reference sequence). This CDR3 region has 14 residues.

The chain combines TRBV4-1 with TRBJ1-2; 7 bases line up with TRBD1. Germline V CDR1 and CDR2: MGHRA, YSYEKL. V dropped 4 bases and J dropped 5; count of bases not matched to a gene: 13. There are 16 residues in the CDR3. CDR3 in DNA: TGCGCCAGCAGCCTGAGGGGAACAGGGGCCCCTTATGGCTACACCTTC. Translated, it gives CASSLRGTGAPYGYTF.

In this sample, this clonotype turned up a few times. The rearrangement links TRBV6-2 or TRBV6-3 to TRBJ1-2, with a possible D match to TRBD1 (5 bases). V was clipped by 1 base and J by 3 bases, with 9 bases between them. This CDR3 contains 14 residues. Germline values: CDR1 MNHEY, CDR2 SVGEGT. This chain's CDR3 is CASSYFTGDYGYTF. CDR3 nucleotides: TGTGCCAGCAGTTACTTCACGGGGGACTATGGCTACACCTTC.

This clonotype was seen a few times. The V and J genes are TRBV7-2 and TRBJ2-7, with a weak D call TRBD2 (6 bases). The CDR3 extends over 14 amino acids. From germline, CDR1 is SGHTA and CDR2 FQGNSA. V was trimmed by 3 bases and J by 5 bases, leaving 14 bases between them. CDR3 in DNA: TGTGCCAGCAGCTTTTATGGAGGGATGGACGAGCAGTACGTC. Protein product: CASSFYGGMDEQYV.

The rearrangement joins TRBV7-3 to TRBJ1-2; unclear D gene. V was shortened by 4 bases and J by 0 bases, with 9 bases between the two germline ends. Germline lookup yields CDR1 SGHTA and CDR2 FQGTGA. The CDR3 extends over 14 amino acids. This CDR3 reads CASSSSQTNYGYTF. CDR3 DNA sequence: TGTGCCAGCAGCTCCTCACAGACTAACTATGGCTACACCTTC.

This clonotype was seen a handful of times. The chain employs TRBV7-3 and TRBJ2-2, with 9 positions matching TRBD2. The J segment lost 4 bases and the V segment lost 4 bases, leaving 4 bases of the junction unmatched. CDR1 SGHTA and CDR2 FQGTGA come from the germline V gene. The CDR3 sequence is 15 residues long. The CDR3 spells CASSSGTSRTGELFF. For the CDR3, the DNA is TGTGCCAGCAGCTCCGGGACTAGCCGCACCGGGGAGCTGTTTTTT.

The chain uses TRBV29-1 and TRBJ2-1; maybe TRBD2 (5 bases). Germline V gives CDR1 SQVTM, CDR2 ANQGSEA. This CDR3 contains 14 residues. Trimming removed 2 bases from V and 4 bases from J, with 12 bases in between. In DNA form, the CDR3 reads TGCAGCGTTGAATCCAGCGGAGATTACAATGAGCAGTTCTTC. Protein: CSVESSGDYNEQFF.

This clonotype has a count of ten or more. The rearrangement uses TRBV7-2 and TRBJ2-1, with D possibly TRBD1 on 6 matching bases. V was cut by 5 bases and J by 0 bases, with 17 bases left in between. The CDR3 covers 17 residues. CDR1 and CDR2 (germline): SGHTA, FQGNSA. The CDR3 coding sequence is TGTGCCAGCAGCCTATGGACAGTTCCCCTCTCCTACAATGAGCAGTTCTTC. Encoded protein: CASSLWTVPLSYNEQFF.

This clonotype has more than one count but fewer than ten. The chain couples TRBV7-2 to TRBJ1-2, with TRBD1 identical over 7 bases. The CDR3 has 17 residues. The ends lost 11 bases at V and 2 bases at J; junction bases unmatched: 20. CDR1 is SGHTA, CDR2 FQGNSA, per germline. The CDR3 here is CARKEWDRPNENYGYTF. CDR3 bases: TGTGCCCGCAAGGAGTGGGACAGACCCAATGAAAACTATGGCTACACCTTC.

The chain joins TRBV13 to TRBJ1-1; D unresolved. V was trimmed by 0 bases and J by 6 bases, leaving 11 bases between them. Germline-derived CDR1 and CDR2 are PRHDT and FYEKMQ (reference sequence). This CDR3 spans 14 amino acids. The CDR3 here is CASSLGLAESEAFF. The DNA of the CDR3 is TGTGCCAGCAGCTTAGGCCTAGCAGAATCTGAAGCTTTCTTT.

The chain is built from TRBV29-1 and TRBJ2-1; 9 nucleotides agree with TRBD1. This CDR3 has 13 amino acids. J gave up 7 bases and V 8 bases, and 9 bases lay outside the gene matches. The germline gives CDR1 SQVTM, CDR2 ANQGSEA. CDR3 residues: CSIWTGARNEQFF. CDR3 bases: TGCAGCATATGGACAGGGGCGAGGAATGAGCAGTTCTTC.

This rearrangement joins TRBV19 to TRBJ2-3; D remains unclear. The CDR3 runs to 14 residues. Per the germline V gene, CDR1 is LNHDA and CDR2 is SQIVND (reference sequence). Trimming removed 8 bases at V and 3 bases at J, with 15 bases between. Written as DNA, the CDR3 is TGTGCCAGTCTCCCCCTGCACGGAACAGATACGCAGTATTTT. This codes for CASLPLHGTDTQYF.